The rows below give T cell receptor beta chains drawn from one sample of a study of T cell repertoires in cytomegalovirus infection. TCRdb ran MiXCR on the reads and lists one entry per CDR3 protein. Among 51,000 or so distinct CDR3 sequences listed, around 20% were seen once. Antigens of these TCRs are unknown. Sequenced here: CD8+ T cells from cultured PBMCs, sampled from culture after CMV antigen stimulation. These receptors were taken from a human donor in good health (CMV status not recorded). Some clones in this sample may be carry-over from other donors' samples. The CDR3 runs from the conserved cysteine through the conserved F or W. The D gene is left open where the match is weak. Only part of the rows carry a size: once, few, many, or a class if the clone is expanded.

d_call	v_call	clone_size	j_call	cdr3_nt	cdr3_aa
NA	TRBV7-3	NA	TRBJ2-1	TGTGCCAGCAGCCTAAAAGGAGGGAAGCAGTTCTTC	CASSLKGGKQFF
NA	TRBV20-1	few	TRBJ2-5	TGCAGTGCTAGGTCCCGGGGGTTGGAGACCCAGTACTTC	CSARSRGLETQYF
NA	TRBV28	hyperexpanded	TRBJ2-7	TGTGCCAGCAGTGGCCTGGGACTGGCTTTCTCCTACGAGCAGTACTTC	CASSGLGLAFSYEQYF
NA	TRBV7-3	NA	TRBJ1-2	TGTGCCAGCAGCCTAACGGGGGGCGAGGGCTACACCTTC	CASSLTGGEGYTF
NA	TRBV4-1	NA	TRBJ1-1	TGCGCCAGCAGTCCCGTCCTGGGGACTGAAGCTTTCTTT	CASSPVLGTEAFF
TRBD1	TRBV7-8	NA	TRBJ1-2	TGTGCCAGCACCCCGCCAGGGGGCCTCCTCTATGGCTACACCTTC	CASTPPGGLLYGYTF
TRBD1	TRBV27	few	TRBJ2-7	TGTGCCAGCACCGCAGGGGACAGGGGGCGCGAGCAGTACTTC	CASTAGDRGREQYF
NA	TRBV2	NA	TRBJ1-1	TGTGCCAGCAGAGAGGAGAGGACAGAGAACACTGAAGCTTTCTTT	CASREERTENTEAFF
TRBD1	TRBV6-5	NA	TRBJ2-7	TGTGCCAGCACCGGACAGGGCTACGAGCAGTACTTC	CASTGQGYEQYF
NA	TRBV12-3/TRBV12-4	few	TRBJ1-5	TGTGCCAGCAGTTTTTCGGTGATTGGACCCCAGCATTTT	CASSFSVIGPQHF
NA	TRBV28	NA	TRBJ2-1	TGTGCCAGCAGTCCAGGTGGGGAAGCCTACAATGAGCAGTTCTTC	CASSPGGEAYNEQFF
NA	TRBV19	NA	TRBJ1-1	TGTGCCAGTAGTATAGGGAGGTTACGATACACTGAAGCTTTCTTT	CASSIGRLRYTEAFF
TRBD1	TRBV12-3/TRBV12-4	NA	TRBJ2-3	TGTGCCAGCAGTTTAGGGGGACAGGGGCCAGATACGCAGTATTTT	CASSLGGQGPDTQYF
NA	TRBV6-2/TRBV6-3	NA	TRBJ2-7	TGTGCCAGCTTAGCCACAGCCGACGATCTTCCCTACGAGCAGTACTTC	CASLATADDLPYEQYF
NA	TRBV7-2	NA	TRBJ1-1	TGTGCCAGCAGACGAAAGCTAGTAGGGACTGAAGCTTTCTTT	CASRRKLVGTEAFF
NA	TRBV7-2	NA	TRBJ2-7	TGTGCCAGCAGTACCCTAGGCTACGAGCAGTACTTC	CASSTLGYEQYF
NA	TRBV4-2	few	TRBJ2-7	TGTGCCAGCAGCCAAGAGTTAGGGTACGAGCAGTACTTC	CASSQELGYEQYF